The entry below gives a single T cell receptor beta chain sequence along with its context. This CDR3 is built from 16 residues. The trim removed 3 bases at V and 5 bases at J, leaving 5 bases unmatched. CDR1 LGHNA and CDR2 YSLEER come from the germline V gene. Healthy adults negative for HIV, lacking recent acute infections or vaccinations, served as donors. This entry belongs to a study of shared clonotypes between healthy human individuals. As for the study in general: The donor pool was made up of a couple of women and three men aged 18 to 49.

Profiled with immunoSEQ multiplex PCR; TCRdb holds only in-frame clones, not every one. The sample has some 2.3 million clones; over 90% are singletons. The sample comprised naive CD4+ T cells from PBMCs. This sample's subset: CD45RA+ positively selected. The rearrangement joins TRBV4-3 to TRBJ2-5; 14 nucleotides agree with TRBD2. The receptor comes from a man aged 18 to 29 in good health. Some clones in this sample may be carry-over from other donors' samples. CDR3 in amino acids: CASSQGTSGSGETQYF. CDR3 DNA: TGCGCCAGCAGCCAGGGGACTAGCGGGAGCGGTGAGACCCAGTACTTC.